This T cell receptor beta chain is from a study of post-analysis software for immune sequencing data. Study-level results: A significant reduction in normalized Chao1 diversity was observed in multiple sclerosis patients versus controls. Patients had higher frequencies than controls of roughly five TRBV segments, including TRBV5-6, TRBV5-1 and TRBV20-1.

In the case of this clonotype: Its antigen is not identified.

The CDR3 sequence is 13 residues long. CDR1 is SQVTM, CDR2 ANQGSEA, per germline. Tagging with unique molecular identifiers was a feature of the TCR beta cDNA libraries. TCRdb analysed the PCR reads with MiXCR anew, one entry per CDR3 protein. Seen here are 150,000 to 200,000 distinct CDR3 sequences, about 32% observed once, and the top ten hold 1.5%. V and J are TRBV29-1 and TRBJ1-1, with D possibly being TRBD1 (5 bases). Input material: blood. This sequence originates from a girl under 18 with multiple sclerosis. This CDR3 is CSFRTGLNTEAFF. Written as DNA, the CDR3 is TGCAGTTTCAGGACGGGACTGAACACTGAAGCTTTCTTT.